Following are 21 T cell receptor beta chains from one sample sequenced in a study of glioma-infiltrating T cells. Amplification of TCR alpha and beta CDR3 regions from RNA used iRepertoire nested multiplex PCR. Using its own MiXCR run on the multiplex PCR reads, TCRdb lists one record per CDR3 protein. The sample includes around 130,000 distinct CDR3 sequences, under 25% seen only once; the top ten take 25% to 30%. Sequencing was carried out using glioma tissue, nonneoplastic brain tissue, or PBMCs (not recorded which). These receptors were collected from a human donor with low-grade glioma or glioblastoma, undergoing nonglioma brain surgery, or in good health (not recorded which).

About this clonotype: This could be a read error, since a much larger clone is one nucleotide away. This sequence joins TRBV20-1 and TRBJ2-5; 9 nucleotides match TRBD2. After removal of 7 bases from V and 4 bases from J, the junction contained 13 bases not matched to a gene. CDR3 length equals 15 residues. Germline V gene lookup returns CDR1 DFQATT and CDR2 SNEGSKA (reference sequence). The CDR3 region has the DNA TGCAGTGTTACCAACTGGGCGGGGGGGCGAGAGACCCAGTACTTC. This codes for CSVTNWAGGRETQYF.

This chain uses TRBV3-1 with TRBJ1-1; weak D call: TRBD1 (6 bases). CDR3 length equals 15 residues. Germline V gives CDR1 LGHDT, CDR2 YNNKEL (reference sequence). Trimming took 4 bases from V and 1 from J, leaving 13 bases between them. The CDR3 region has the DNA TGTGCCAGCAGCCCCTACGGACAGAAGAACACTGAAGCTTTCTTT. Translation gives CASSPYGQKNTEAFF. The full variable domain, with the rest looked up from reference TRBV3-1 and TRBJ1-1, is DTAVSQTPKYLVTQMGNDKSIKCEQNLGHDTMYWYKQDSKKFLKIMFSYNNKELIINETVPNRFSPKSPDKAHLNLHINSLELGDSAVYFCASSPYGQKNTEAFFGQGTRLTVV.

This chain links TRBV28 with TRBJ2-2, with TRBD1 matching 8 bases. V lost 2 bases and J lost 1; bases outside the gene matches: 3. This CDR3 is built from 16 residues. Germline values: CDR1 MDHEN, CDR2 SYDVKM. The CDR3, as DNA: TGTGCCAGCAGTTTAGAGGGGACAGGGAACACCGGGGAGCTGTTTTTT. Translation gives CASSLEGTGNTGELFF.

The rearrangement uses TRBV3-1 and TRBJ1-1; D is unresolved. CDR3 size: 15 residues. CDR1 is LGHDT and CDR2 is YNNKEL in the germline V gene (reference sequence). V lost 0 bases to trimming and J lost 1 base, with 9 bases between them. The chain's CDR3 is CASSQEGPENTEAFF. DNA for the CDR3: TGTGCCAGCAGCCAAGAAGGCCCTGAGAACACTGAAGCTTTCTTT.

With regard to this clonotype: This may arise from a read error, as a much more abundant clone is one base away. This chain links TRBV20-1 with TRBJ2-5; TRBD1 or TRBD2 may be the D gene (5 bases each). V was trimmed by 4 bases and J by 8 bases, leaving 23 bases between them. The CDR3 contains 15 residues. Germline CDR1 and CDR2: DFQATT and SNEGSKA (reference sequence). As DNA, the CDR3 is TGCAGTGCTACCAGGACTTGCGGATCTGGGGGTACCCAGTACTTC. This codes for CSATRTCGSGGTQYF.

The chain is built from TRBV19 and TRBJ1-5; D is ambiguous. Per the germline V gene, CDR1 is LNHDA and CDR2 is SQIVND (reference sequence). CDR3 size: 15 residues. Trimming cost V 3 bases and J 0 bases, with 9 bases left between them. The DNA of the CDR3 is TGTGCCAGTAGTATTGGAAGGTATAGCAATCAGCCCCAGCATTTT. This translates into CASSIGRYSNQPQHF.

The table lists this clonotype with many counts. This chain links TRBV20-1 with TRBJ2-7, with D unclear. This CDR3 has 14 amino acids. Trimming took off 0 bases at V and 2 bases at J, with 11 bases between the two ends. Germline V gene data show CDR1 as DFQATT and CDR2 as SNEGSKA (reference sequence). DNA of the CDR3: TGCAGTGCTAGAGATATGGGGTCCCCCTACGAGCAGTACGTC. Amino acid sequence: CSARDMGSPYEQYV.

Points on this clonotype: It may be a read error: a sequence one base away is much more abundant. The chain links TRBV20-1 to TRBJ1-5; 8 nucleotides align to TRBD1. The CDR3 totals 14 residues. Germline-derived CDR1 and CDR2 are DFQATT and SNEGSKA (reference sequence). Here the CDR3 DNA reads TGCAGTGCTAGTTCGGACAGGGCGGATCAGTCCCAGCATTTT. Amino acid sequence: CSASSDRADQSQHF.

This clonotype occurred many times. The chain carries TRBV20-1 and TRBJ1-3; D is unresolved. Germline CDR1 and CDR2: DFQATT and SNEGSKA (reference sequence). The CDR3 runs 14 residues. Trimming took off 0 bases at V and 2 bases at J, with 8 bases between the two ends. The CDR3 here is CSARDPAAGNTIYF. The CDR3 DNA reads TGCAGTGCTAGAGATCCGGCCGCTGGAAACACCATATATTTT.

This clonotype was seen only a few times. The CDR3 protein is CASSHPTGLGTDTQYF. The CDR3 region has the DNA TGTGCCAGCAGCCACCCCACAGGGCTGGGCACAGATACGCAGTATTTT. This chain connects TRBV11-1 to TRBJ2-3; a possible D gene is TRBD1 (6 bases). CDR1 and CDR2 from the germline V gene are SGHAT and FQDESV (reference sequence). Trimming stripped 5 bases from V and 1 base from J, with 16 bases between. The CDR3 sequence is 16 residues long.

This clonotype was seen repeatedly, ten times or more. The V and J genes are TRBV7-2 and TRBJ1-1; a possible D gene is TRBD1 (5 bases). The CDR3 length is 15 residues. Trimming removed 3 bases at V and 2 bases at J, with 13 bases between. Germline V gene lookup returns CDR1 SGHTA and CDR2 FQGNSA. The CDR3 region has the DNA TGTGCCAGCAGCTTGAAGGGACTGAGAAACACTGAAGCTTTCTTT. It encodes CASSLKGLRNTEAFF.

In this sample, this clonotype turned up many times. The V call is TRBV20-1, the J call TRBJ2-3; no firm D call. CDR1 is DFQATT, CDR2 SNEGSKA, per germline (reference sequence). Between the trimmed V and J ends, which lost 3 bases and 4 bases, there was a span of 8 bases. The CDR3 covers 12 residues. The CDR3 nucleotides read TGCAGTGCTAGGGGAACAGCAGATACGCAGTATTTT. This gives the protein CSARGTADTQYF.

This clonotype has a handful of counts. V and J are TRBV2 and TRBJ1-2; D is unresolved. V dropped 3 bases and J dropped 1 base, with 9 bases sitting between them. Germline CDR1 is SNHLY and CDR2 is FYNNEI. The CDR3 is 14 amino acids. CDR3 sequence (DNA): TGTGCCAGCAGTGAGTCGACGGTTAACTATGGCTACACCTTC. It is translated as CASSESTVNYGYTF.

As to this clonotype: One junction end disagrees with the germline gene, perhaps due to a read error. The V and J genes are TRBV29-1 and TRBJ2-1; D is ambiguous. The CDR3 is 11 residues long. In germline, CDR1 is SQVTM, CDR2 ANQGSEA. CDR3 protein: CSVEGLGEQFF. The DNA of the CDR3 is TGCAGCGTAGAAGGTCTTGGTGAGCAGTTCTTC.

The table lists this clonotype with many counts. V is TRBV6-1 and J is TRBJ2-5; D is uncertain. Trimming left V 6 bases short and J 5 bases short, with 13 bases between. CDR1 and CDR2 from the germline V gene are MNHNS and SASEGT. The CDR3 is made up of 13 amino acids. The CDR3 region is CASSVTITETQYF. The DNA for the CDR3 is TGTGCCAGCAGCGTCACTATAACGGAGACCCAGTACTTC.

V and J are TRBV7-7 and TRBJ2-5, with TRBD1 matching 9 bases. Germline V gene lookup returns CDR1 SSHAT and CDR2 FNYEAQ (reference sequence). The CDR3 is 13 amino acids. The CDR3 DNA follows: TGTGCTTCAAGACAGGGGGAAATGGAGACCCAGTACTTC. This translates into CASRQGEMETQYF.

About this clonotype itself: This clone may be a read error of a much larger clone one base away. The chain uses TRBV6-2 or TRBV6-3 and TRBJ1-1; D gene ambiguous. Germline CDR1 reads MNHEY; CDR2 reads SVGEGT. The germline V and J ends were trimmed by 11 bases and 1 base, with 11 bases remaining between them. The CDR3 sequence is 12 residues long. The CDR3 nucleotides are TGTGCCCACGGAAAGCCGAACACTGAAGCTTTCTTT. It yields the protein CAHGKPNTEAFF.

This clonotype was observed a few times. The CDR3 DNA follows: TGTGCCAGCTCACCGCCGGCAGGAGCCGGGGAGCTGTTTTTT. It is translated as CASSPPAGAGELFF. V gene TRBV18 combines with J gene TRBJ2-2; D remains ambiguous. The CDR3 totals 14 residues. The germline gives CDR1 KGHSH, CDR2 LQKENI. Trimming stripped 3 bases from V and 6 bases from J, with 11 bases between.

V usage is TRBV6-1 and J usage is TRBJ2-1; either TRBD1 or TRBD2 may fit D (5 bases each). Germline V gene sequence: CDR1 MNHNS, CDR2 SASEGT. The CDR3 sequence is 13 residues long. With 4 bases removed from V and 10 bases from J, the gap between germline ends came to 14 bases. CDR3 protein: CASSAGLSYEQFF. Written as DNA, the CDR3 is TGTGCCAGCAGTGCGGGGCTTAGTTACGAGCAGTTCTTC.

The chain links TRBV30 to TRBJ1-1; the D gene is possibly TRBD1 (5 bases). CDR3 length equals 13 residues. Trimming left V 5 bases short and J 0 bases short, with 10 bases between. CDR1 and CDR2 from the germline V gene are GTSNPN and SVGIG (reference sequence). This CDR3 is CAWQGQLNTEAFF. The DNA of the CDR3 is TGTGCCTGGCAAGGACAACTGAACACTGAAGCTTTCTTT.

The sample holds a few counts of this clonotype. The chain links TRBV5-4 to TRBJ2-3; D remains unclear. The CDR3 loop spans 14 amino acids. V lost 2 bases, J lost 4 bases, and 11 bases lay in between. CDR1 is SGHNT, CDR2 YYREEE, per germline (reference sequence). This CDR3 is CASSLPGIADTQYF. The CDR3 coding sequence is TGTGCCAGCAGCTTACCCGGCATCGCAGATACGCAGTATTTT.